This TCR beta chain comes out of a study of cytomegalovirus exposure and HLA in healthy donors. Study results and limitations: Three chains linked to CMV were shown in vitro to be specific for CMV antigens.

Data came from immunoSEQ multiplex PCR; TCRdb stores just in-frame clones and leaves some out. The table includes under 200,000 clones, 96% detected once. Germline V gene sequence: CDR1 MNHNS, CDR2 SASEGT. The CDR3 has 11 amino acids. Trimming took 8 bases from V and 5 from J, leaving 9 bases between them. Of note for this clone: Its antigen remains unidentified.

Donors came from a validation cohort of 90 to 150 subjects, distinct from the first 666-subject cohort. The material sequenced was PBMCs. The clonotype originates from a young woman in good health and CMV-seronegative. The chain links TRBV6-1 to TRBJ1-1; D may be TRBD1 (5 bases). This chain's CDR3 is CASWGETEAFF. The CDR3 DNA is TGTGCCAGCTGGGGGGAGACTGAAGCTTTCTTT.